The sequence of this T cell receptor (beta chain) was determined in a study of shared clonotypes between healthy human individuals. Germline loops: CDR1 MDHEN, CDR2 SYDVKM. The CDR3 runs 12 residues. Trimming took off 10 bases at V and 8 bases at J, with 17 bases between the two ends. Study-wide points: The genetic and exposure-history diversity represented was limited by few donors. An expected dependence of interdonor clonotype sharing on sequencing depth was noted.

This clone was counted a single time. Its specificity is not known. In the authors' methods: Filtering differed since immunoSEQ provided only junctions, with no quality scores. Sequencing used immunoSEQ multiplex PCR; TCRdb keeps in-frame clones, though not all of them. From that table come the V and J calls and clone size; the DNA was used to work out D and trimming. The table records 2 million to 2.5 million clones, roughly 92% of them present only once. The specimen was naive CD4+ T cells from PBMCs. The subset is: CD45RA+ positively selected. The origin of this receptor is a man aged 18 to 29 in good health. Some clones in this sample may be carry-over from other donors' samples. The chain carries TRBV28 and TRBJ1-2; D is undetermined. The CDR3 region is CATQARGAGYTF. The CDR3 region has the DNA TGTGCCACCCAGGCGCGGGGAGCCGGCTACACCTTC.